The clone carrying this T cell receptor (beta chain) was counted ten times or more. Its antigen remains unidentified. The entry originates in a study of T cells in Graves' hyperthyroidism and ophthalmopathy. Whole-study findings and limits: Stable hyperthyroidism and ophthalmopathy were separated using 13 V-J signatures.

Researchers amplified the TCR beta CDR3 regions from RNA transcripts. HTBI primers were used for first-round RT-PCR of the TCR CDR3. TCRdb processed the multiplex PCR reads anew with MiXCR; each CDR3 protein has one entry. The table lists some 270,000 distinct CDR3 sequences, roughly an eighth of them singletons, with 7.9% in the top ten. CDR3 length: 14 residues. Germline V gene lookup returns CDR1 MDHEN and CDR2 SYDVKM. V gave up 3 bases and J gave up 4 bases, with 10 bases separating them. The chain recombines TRBV28 with TRBJ1-5; the D is unclear. The clonotype comes from a woman aged 40 to 49 with Graves' hyperthyroidism. The sample comprised blood. The DNA for the CDR3 is TGTGCCAGCAGTTTTTATAGTCCGAATCAGCCCCAGCATTTT. Protein product: CASSFYSPNQPQHF.